Presented here are 17 T cell receptor beta chains from one specimen sequenced in a study of CD8 T cells in Susac syndrome. After extraction with the RNeasy kit, about 0.5 to 1 ug of the RNA was reverse transcribed using random hexamers. TCRdb processed the immunoSEQ multiplex PCR reads anew with MiXCR; each CDR3 protein has one entry. The sample lists approximately 190,000 distinct CDR3 sequences, approximately 95% occurring once. The sample taken for sequencing was CD8+ T cells from PBMCs. The receptors shown here come from a human donor with Susac syndrome.

DNA of the CDR3: TGCAGTGCCCACCGCCCCGGGGGCCATCAGCCCCAGCATTTT. This translates into CSAHRPGGHQPQHF. The chain uses TRBV20-1 and TRBJ1-5; perhaps TRBD1 as D (6 bases). Trimming took off 6 bases at V and 5 bases at J, with 17 bases between the two ends. Germline loops: CDR1 DFQATT, CDR2 SNEGSKA (reference sequence). This CDR3 has 14 amino acids.

J is TRBJ2-3 and V is TRBV4-1, with TRBD2 matching 7 bases. The V gene end was trimmed by 0 bases and the J gene end by 4 bases; junction bases not matched to a gene: 7. CDR3 length: 16 residues. Germline values: CDR1 MGHRA, CDR2 YSYEKL. The CDR3 DNA reads TGCGCCAGCAGCCAAGATATTATGAGCGGGGCAGATACGCAGTATTTT. This gives the protein CASSQDIMSGADTQYF.

The J gene is TRBJ2-5, the V gene TRBV28, with 7 bases fitting TRBD1. Per germline, CDR1 MDHEN and CDR2 SYDVKM. V lost 4 bases to trimming and J lost 3 bases; unmatched junction nucleotides: 2. The CDR3 extends over 13 amino acids. CDR3 in amino acids: CASSSGTEETQYF. CDR3 coding DNA: TGTGCCAGCAGTTCTGGGACAGAAGAGACCCAGTACTTC.

The rearrangement joins TRBV5-1 to TRBJ2-7; TRBD1 or TRBD2 may be the D gene (5 bases each). The CDR3 consists of 14 residues. Germline V CDR1 and CDR2: SGHRS, YFSETQ. The V and J ends lost 4 bases and 2 bases respectively, with 13 bases between them. The CDR3: CASSLRQTTYEQYF. CDR3 DNA sequence: TGCGCCAGCAGCCTTCGACAGACTACCTACGAGCAGTACTTC.

This chain uses TRBV6-6 with TRBJ2-3, with a weak D call TRBD2 (6 bases). Germline CDR1 is MNHNY and CDR2 is SVGAGI (reference sequence). The CDR3 extends over 16 amino acids. V lost 0 bases to trimming and J lost 2 bases, with 12 bases between them. CDR3: CASSYSRGTLTDTQYF. CDR3 bases: TGTGCCAGCAGTTACTCTCGCGGGACGCTCACAGATACGCAGTATTTT.

The rearrangement joins TRBV7-9 to TRBJ2-1, with D possibly TRBD2 on 6 matching bases. The CDR3 is made up of 13 amino acids. Germline V gene lookup returns CDR1 SEHNR and CDR2 FQNEAQ (reference sequence). With 5 bases removed from V and 10 bases from J, the gap between germline ends came to 15 bases. CDR3 nucleotides: TGTGCCAGCAGCCGCTTAACTAGCCCCGAGCAGTTCTTC. Translating it yields CASSRLTSPEQFF.

V gene TRBV5-8 combines with J gene TRBJ1-1; D gene uncertain. Looked up from germline, CDR1 is SGHTS and CDR2 is YDEGEE. The CDR3 spans 14 residues. Between the trimmed V and J ends, which lost 0 bases and 1 base, there was a span of 7 bases. In DNA form, the CDR3 reads TGTGCCAGCAGCTTGGATTGGGAGAACACTGAAGCTTTCTTT. The encoded protein is CASSLDWENTEAFF. The whole variable domain, remainder taken from reference TRBV5-8 and TRBJ1-1, is EAGVTQSPTHLIKTRGQQATLRCSPISGHTSVYWYQQALGLGLQFLLWYDEGEERNRGNFPPRFSGRQFPNYSSELNVNALELEDSALYLCASSLDWENTEAFFGQGTRLTVV.

V and J are TRBV12-3 or TRBV12-4 and TRBJ1-1; D remains ambiguous. V lost 6 bases and J 1 base, leaving 15 bases between the germline ends. CDR3 length: 15 residues. Here the CDR3 reads CASRPVRAGNTEAFF. DNA for the CDR3: TGTGCCAGCAGACCAGTGAGGGCAGGGAACACTGAAGCTTTCTTT.

The chain carries TRBV7-2 and TRBJ1-5, with TRBD1 as a possible D gene (6 bases). Germline values: CDR1 SGHTA, CDR2 FQGNSA. The CDR3 loop spans 15 amino acids. V shed 5 bases and J shed 0 bases, with 11 bases lying between them. The CDR3 sequence is CASSDDRTSNQPQHF. CDR3 sequence (DNA): TGTGCCAGCAGCGACGACAGGACTAGCAATCAGCCCCAGCATTTT.

With respect to this clonotype: At one boundary the junction diverges from the germline segment, which might be a read error. This chain links TRBV5-1 with TRBJ1-1, with TRBD1 identical over 8 bases. The CDR3 has 15 amino acids. The germline CDR1 and CDR2 sequences are SGHRS and YFSETQ. The CDR3 nucleotides read TGCGTCAGCAGCGGACGGACAGGGTCTGTCACTGAAGCTTTCTTT. It codes for CVSSGRTGSVTEAFF. Drawing the rest from reference TRBV5-1 and TRBJ1-1, the complete variable domain is KAGVTQTPRYLIKTRGQQVTLSCSPISGHRSVSWYQQTPGQGLQFLFEYFSETQRNKGNFPGRFSGRQFSNSRSEMNVSTLELGDSALYLCVSSGRTGSVTEAFFGQGTRLTVV.

CDR3 nucleotide sequence: TGTGCCAGCAGTACCTACCTCGGGGACGTAGGCGATGAGCAGTTCTTC. It specifies CASSTYLGDVGDEQFF. V is TRBV27 and J is TRBJ2-1; D may match TRBD1 or TRBD2 (5 bases each). Germline V gene data show CDR1 as MNHEY and CDR2 as SMNVEV (reference sequence). This CDR3 contains 16 residues. The V end lost 5 bases, the J end lost 8 bases, and 22 bases lay between the germline ends.

The chain links TRBV11-2 to TRBJ2-7; 11 nucleotides align to TRBD1. The V gene's germline CDR1 is SGHAT and CDR2 FQNNGV. V lost 4 bases, J lost 2 bases, and 7 bases stayed unmatched. The CDR3 length is 16 residues. The CDR3 loop is CASSSDPGQGAYEQYF. The CDR3 coding sequence is TGTGCCAGCAGCTCTGATCCGGGACAGGGGGCCTACGAGCAGTACTTC.

The V and J genes are TRBV3-1 and TRBJ2-1; D is ambiguous. CDR3 length equals 13 residues. CDR1 and CDR2 from the germline V gene are LGHDT and YNNKEL (reference sequence). V was clipped by 0 bases and J by 10 bases, with 10 bases between them. The CDR3: CASSQDLGAEQFF. CDR3 DNA sequence: TGTGCCAGCAGCCAAGATTTAGGAGCCGAGCAGTTCTTC.

The V call is TRBV7-9, the J call TRBJ2-1; TRBD2 is a possible D gene (6 bases). Per the germline V gene, CDR1 is SEHNR and CDR2 is FQNEAQ (reference sequence). The CDR3 is made up of 12 amino acids. V lost 8 bases to trimming and J lost 3 bases, with 8 bases between them. As DNA, the CDR3 is TGTGCCAGCGGGAGGAGCTACAATGAGCAGTTCTTC. Translation: CASGRSYNEQFF.

The chain recombines TRBV19 with TRBJ1-2; D is unclear. The CDR3 covers 15 residues. The germline V and J ends were trimmed by 4 bases and 1 base, with 13 bases remaining between them. CDR1 and CDR2 (germline): LNHDA, SQIVND (reference sequence). The CDR3 DNA is TGTGCCAGTAGTACCGCGGGAGCCTTTAACTATGGCTACACCTTC. It yields the protein CASSTAGAFNYGYTF.

The chain employs TRBV30 and TRBJ2-1; 8 bases map to TRBD2. The V gene end was trimmed by 5 bases and the J gene end by 1 base; junction bases not matched to a gene: 4. This CDR3 comprises 14 residues. Germline V gene lookup returns CDR1 GTSNPN and CDR2 SVGIG (reference sequence). This CDR3 is CAWESGGSYNEQFF. As DNA, the CDR3 is TGTGCCTGGGAAAGCGGGGGTTCCTACAATGAGCAGTTCTTC.

This clonotype was counted a single time. The chain joins TRBV7-3 to TRBJ2-1; a possible D gene is TRBD2 (5 bases). Trimming took off 2 bases at V and 8 bases at J, with 7 bases between the two ends. Germline V gives CDR1 SGHTA, CDR2 FQGTGA. The CDR3 is 12 residues long. CDR3 region: CASSLRGDEQFF. The CDR3 coding sequence is TGTGCCAGCAGCTTACGGGGAGATGAGCAGTTCTTC.